What follows are 29 T cell receptor beta chains derived from one specimen sequenced in a study of technical replicates of blood from a handful of donors. TCRdb's copy holds only in-frame clones and misses some; the assay was immunoSEQ multiplex PCR. The sample records fewer than 70,000 clones, 94% being singletons. The source material was T cells isolated from PBMCs. These receptors all come from a human donor in good health.

The V and J genes are TRBV11-2 and TRBJ2-7, with TRBD1 matching 7 bases. The J segment lost 3 bases and the V segment lost 3 bases, leaving 14 bases of the junction unmatched. Germline CDR1 and CDR2: SGHAT and FQNNGV. The CDR3 length is 17 residues. The CDR3 region is CASSFSGTETGFYEQYF. CDR3 nucleotide sequence: TGTGCCAGCAGCTTTAGTGGCACCGAGACAGGGTTCTACGAGCAGTACTTC.

The chain is built from TRBV5-5 and TRBJ1-2, with D hard to call. V lost 3 bases and J 3 bases, leaving 12 bases between the germline ends. This CDR3 region has 14 residues. Germline V gene sequence: CDR1 SGHKS, CDR2 YYEKEE (reference sequence). This CDR3 reads CASSSSLGDYGYTF. The CDR3, as DNA: TGTGCCAGCAGCTCGTCTCTCGGGGACTATGGCTACACCTTC.

This chain connects TRBV10-3 to TRBJ2-7, with 14 bases lining up with TRBD2. The CDR3 length is 15 residues. The V and J ends lost 6 bases and 3 bases, in that order; junction bases with no gene match: 4. Per the germline V gene, CDR1 is ENHRY and CDR2 is SYGVKD. Here the CDR3 DNA reads TGTGCCATCAGGGCCGGGACTAGCGGGAGCTACGAGCAGTACTTC. It specifies CAIRAGTSGSYEQYF.

This chain uses TRBV5-1 with TRBJ2-5; TRBD2 matches at 9 bases. There are 16 residues in the CDR3. CDR1 is SGHRS, CDR2 YFSETQ, per germline. Trimming took 0 bases from V and 2 from J; bases not matched to a gene: 5. The CDR3 DNA reads TGCGCCAGCAGCTTGGGCCTAGCGGGGTTACAAGAGACCCAGTACTTC. The encoded protein is CASSLGLAGLQETQYF. Full variable domain (rest looked up from reference TRBV5-1 and TRBJ2-5): KAGVTQTPRYLIKTRGQQVTLSCSPISGHRSVSWYQQTPGQGLQFLFEYFSETQRNKGNFPGRFSGRQFSNSRSEMNVSTLELGDSALYLCASSLGLAGLQETQYFGPGTRLLVL.

The CDR3 reads CASSSTGGALREQYF. The CDR3 DNA sequence: TGTGCCAGCAGTTCGACAGGGGGCGCTTTACGCGAGCAGTACTTC. The genes are TRBV6-5 and TRBJ2-7, with 10 bases matching TRBD1. The CDR3 contains 15 residues. Germline V gene lookup returns CDR1 MNHEY and CDR2 SVGAGI. J was trimmed by 6 bases and V by 4 bases; bases with no gene match: 9.

The chain links TRBV12-5 to TRBJ2-7, with 7 bases identical to TRBD1. V shed 2 bases, J shed 5 bases, and the junction held 3 bases outside the gene matches. Germline V gene data show CDR1 as LGHNT and CDR2 as FRNRAP. This CDR3 region has 13 residues. CDR3 DNA: TGTGCTAGTGGTTTGAACAGGGGCCACGAGCAGTACTTC. This sequence encodes CASGLNRGHEQYF.

This clone occurred once. The chain is built from TRBV9 and TRBJ2-2; no reliable D call. Trimming removed 6 bases at V and 4 bases at J, with 16 bases between. CDR1 SGDLS and CDR2 YYNGEE come from the germline V gene. This CDR3 region has 15 residues. The CDR3 loop is CASNRYDFGTGELFF. The CDR3, as DNA: TGTGCCAGCAATAGGTACGACTTCGGCACCGGGGAGCTGTTTTTT. The full variable domain, rest sourced from reference TRBV9 and TRBJ2-2, is DSGVTQTPKHLITATGQRVTLRCSPRSGDLSVYWYQQSLDQGLQFLIQYYNGEERAKGNILERFSAQQFPDLHSELNLSSLELGDSALYFCASNRYDFGTGELFFGEGSRLTVL.

In its sample, this clone was seen once. The rearrangement joins TRBV7-9 to TRBJ2-1; no reliable D call. Germline values: CDR1 SEHNR, CDR2 FQNEAQ (reference sequence). V was shortened by 3 bases and J by 7 bases, with 7 bases between the two germline ends. The CDR3 totals 12 residues. CDR3 sequence (DNA): TGTGCCAGCAGCTTTGGTCTAAATGAGCAGTTCTTC. It encodes CASSFGLNEQFF.

The CDR3 nucleotides are TGTGCCAGCAGCTTTGCCGGGACAGGTTACGAGCAGTACTTC. It is translated as CASSFAGTGYEQYF. J is TRBJ2-7 and V is TRBV7-3; 8 bases match TRBD1. The germline CDR1 and CDR2 sequences are SGHTA and FQGTGA. This CDR3 spans 14 amino acids. V lost 3 bases to trimming and J lost 4 bases; unmatched junction nucleotides: 5.

The rearrangement joins TRBV18 to TRBJ2-1, with TRBD2 matching over 8 bases. CDR1 and CDR2 from the germline V gene are KGHSH and LQKENI. Trimming removed 1 base from V and 10 bases from J; junction bases left unmatched: 12. The CDR3 contains 16 residues. CDR3 amino acids: CASSPLRGGRNQEQFF. For the CDR3, the DNA is TGTGCCAGCTCACCACTCCGGGGGGGCCGAAATCAGGAGCAGTTCTTC.

The chain joins TRBV28 to TRBJ2-3, with D perhaps TRBD1 (6 bases). CDR1 and CDR2 from the germline V gene are MDHEN and SYDVKM. The germline V and J ends were trimmed by 8 bases and 0 bases, with 18 bases remaining between them. This CDR3 comprises 16 residues. The CDR3 loop is CASGGSGVTSTDTQYF. CDR3 DNA sequence: TGTGCCAGCGGGGGTTCAGGGGTGACTAGCACAGATACGCAGTATTTT.

The rearrangement joins TRBV28 to TRBJ2-5; tentative D call: TRBD2 (6 bases). CDR1 is MDHEN, CDR2 SYDVKM, per germline. V was clipped by 7 bases and J by 2 bases, with 8 bases between them. This CDR3 comprises 12 residues. CDR3 bases: TGTGCCAGCATTGGGGGGCAAGAGACCCAGTACTTC. Encoded protein: CASIGGQETQYF.

V and J are TRBV28 and TRBJ2-6, with 7 nucleotides matching TRBD2. Germline trimming cut 4 bases from V and 0 bases from J; bases unmatched to any gene: 12. Germline V gene data show CDR1 as MDHEN and CDR2 as SYDVKM. The CDR3 consists of 19 residues. The CDR3 here is CASSSLPLTSDSGANVLTF. CDR3 sequence (DNA): TGTGCCAGCAGTTCACTCCCCCTAACTAGCGACTCTGGGGCCAACGTCCTGACTTTC.

The J gene is TRBJ2-3, the V gene TRBV11-2; 7 bases line up with TRBD2. Germline V lookup: CDR1 SGHAT, CDR2 FQNNGV. The CDR3 is made up of 17 amino acids. Trimming took 2 bases from V and 5 from J; bases not matched to a gene: 13. The CDR3 reads CASSLRSGGKSGDTQYF. In nucleotides, the CDR3 is TGTGCCAGCAGCTTAAGGTCGGGGGGTAAGTCTGGAGATACGCAGTATTTT.

The chain joins TRBV10-3 to TRBJ2-6, with TRBD1 matching 7 bases. V lost 0 bases, J lost 2 bases, and 4 bases stayed unmatched. Germline V CDR1 and CDR2: ENHRY, SYGVKD. The CDR3 spans 17 residues. CDR3 loop: CAISESEGATGANVLTF. CDR3 DNA: TGTGCCATCAGTGAGTCAGAGGGGGCGACTGGGGCCAACGTCCTGACTTTC.

The J gene is TRBJ2-5, the V gene TRBV7-9, with TRBD1 matching 7 bases. V shed 2 bases and J 2 bases; nucleotides not matched to a gene: 5. CDR3 length equals 15 residues. CDR1 is SEHNR, CDR2 FQNEAQ, per germline (reference sequence). This chain's CDR3 is CASSLLPGQQETQYF. CDR3 sequence (DNA): TGTGCCAGCAGCTTACTACCGGGACAGCAAGAGACCCAGTACTTC.

This chain joins TRBV28 and TRBJ2-1; TRBD2 aligns across 8 bases. This CDR3 region has 17 residues. Trimming cost V 6 bases and J 1 base; bases outside gene matches: 11. The germline V gene encodes CDR1 MDHEN and CDR2 SYDVKM. CDR3 DNA: TGTGCCAGCAGCCGACCACTTAGCGGGAAGTCCTACAATGAGCAGTTCTTC. Its translation: CASSRPLSGKSYNEQFF.

This clone was found once. This chain uses TRBV9 with TRBJ2-1; D gene uncertain. The CDR3 is made up of 15 amino acids. CDR1 is SGDLS, CDR2 YYNGEE, per germline. Trimming took off 0 bases at V and 0 bases at J, with 7 bases between the two ends. CDR3 bases: TGTGCCAGCAGCGTAGATATTAGCTCCTACAATGAGCAGTTCTTC. Protein: CASSVDISSYNEQFF.

This rearrangement joins TRBV28 to TRBJ1-1, with D perhaps matching TRBD1 (6 bases). CDR3 length: 16 amino acids. CDR1 is MDHEN, CDR2 SYDVKM, per germline. Trimming cost V 2 bases and J 2 bases, with 15 bases left between them. DNA for the CDR3: TGTGCCAGCAGTTTAGGGCCAGGGGTTGGAAACACTGAAGCTTTCTTT. It is translated as CASSLGPGVGNTEAFF. Variable domain in full (rest from reference TRBV28 and TRBJ1-1): DVKVTQSSRYLVKRTGEKVFLECVQDMDHENMFWYRQDPGLGLRLIYFSYDVKMKEKGDIPEGYSVSREKKERFSLILESASTNQTSMYLCASSLGPGVGNTEAFFGQGTRLTVV.

The CDR3 DNA sequence: TGTGCCAGCAGTTACAGGGAGGAGGGCAATCAGCCCCAGCATTTT. It codes for CASSYREEGNQPQHF. V and J are TRBV6-6 and TRBJ1-5, with no clear D. Germline loops: CDR1 MNHNY, CDR2 SVGAGI (reference sequence). Trimming took 2 bases from V and 2 from J, leaving 10 bases between them. This CDR3 comprises 15 residues.

V gene TRBV5-4 combines with J gene TRBJ2-3, with D possibly matching TRBD1 (5 bases). Germline V gives CDR1 SGHNT, CDR2 YYREEE (reference sequence). The CDR3 loop spans 14 amino acids. V was trimmed by 0 bases and J by 3 bases, leaving 8 bases between them. The CDR3 DNA follows: TGTGCCAGCAGCTTGGATAGGGGTACAGATACGCAGTATTTT. Protein: CASSLDRGTDTQYF.

The rearrangement links TRBV7-9 to TRBJ1-2; TRBD1 aligns across 12 bases. The V and J ends lost 5 bases and 3 bases, in that order; junction bases with no gene match: 4. Germline-derived CDR1 and CDR2 are SEHNR and FQNEAQ (reference sequence). There are 15 residues in the CDR3. Here the CDR3 DNA reads TGTGCCAGCAGCACCTGGGACAGGGGGCACTATGGCTACACCTTC. Protein: CASSTWDRGHYGYTF. Full variable domain (missing parts from reference TRBV7-9 and TRBJ1-2): DTGVSQNPRHKITKRGQNVTFRCDPISEHNRLYWYRQTLGQGPEFLTYFQNEAQLEKSRLLSDRFSAERPKGSFSTLEIQRTEQGDSAMYLCASSTWDRGHYGYTFGSGTRLTVV.

This clone was picked up one time. The genes are TRBV15 and TRBJ2-1; 15 positions match TRBD2. The germline V gene has CDR1 LNHNV and CDR2 YYDKDF (reference sequence). This CDR3 is built from 20 residues. Trimming removed 0 bases from V and 2 bases from J; junction bases left unmatched: 8. CDR3: CATSRDSGTSGGKPYNEQFF. The CDR3 DNA reads TGTGCCACCAGCAGAGACTCCGGGACTAGCGGGGGGAAGCCCTACAATGAGCAGTTCTTC.

This clone was recorded only once. The CDR3 region is CASSLGWRAYEQYF. CDR3 nucleotide sequence: TGTGCCAGCAGCTTAGGCTGGAGGGCCTACGAGCAGTACTTC. The chain employs TRBV7-9 and TRBJ2-7, with a possible D match to TRBD2 (6 bases). Trimming took off 1 base at V and 2 bases at J, with 9 bases between the two ends. Germline CDR1 and CDR2: SEHNR and FQNEAQ (reference sequence). The CDR3 runs to 14 residues.

The chain couples TRBV11-1 to TRBJ1-5, with D maybe TRBD1 (5 bases). Per germline, CDR1 SGHAT and CDR2 FQDESV (reference sequence). The CDR3 has 13 amino acids. The V and J ends lost 2 bases and 7 bases respectively, with 9 bases between them. This chain's CDR3 is CASSLTRAQPQHF. The CDR3 nucleotides read TGTGCCAGCAGCTTAACCAGGGCCCAGCCCCAGCATTTT.

The chain joins TRBV28 to TRBJ1-3; D might be TRBD1 (5 bases). This CDR3 comprises 13 residues. CDR1 MDHEN and CDR2 SYDVKM come from the germline V gene. The germline V and J ends were trimmed by 7 bases and 0 bases, with 7 bases remaining between them. As DNA, the CDR3 is TGTGCCAGCATGACAGTCTCTGGAAACACCATATATTTT. Translated: CASMTVSGNTIYF.

The chain recombines TRBV7-4 with TRBJ2-4, with TRBD2 matching 12 bases. The length of the CDR3 is 16 residues. V trimming: 5 bases; J trimming: 8 bases; junction bases outside the gene matches: 10. CDR1 is SGHVT, CDR2 SQSDAQ, per germline. The CDR3 protein is CASSHPGLAGQDIQYF. CDR3 nucleotides: TGTGCCAGCAGCCATCCGGGACTAGCGGGCCAAGACATTCAGTACTTC. The variable domain in full, completed from reference TRBV7-4 and TRBJ2-4, reads GAGVSQSPRYKVAKRGRDVALRCDSISGHVTLYWYRQTLGQGSEVLTYSQSDAQRDKSGRPSGRFSAERPERSVSTLKIQRTEQGDSAVYLCASSHPGLAGQDIQYFGAGTRLSVL.

The V gene is TRBV9, the J gene TRBJ1-4; 9 positions match TRBD1. Germline CDR1 is SGDLS and CDR2 is YYNGEE. This CDR3 is 16 amino acids long. The J segment lost 7 bases and the V segment lost 0 bases, leaving 7 bases of the junction unmatched. The CDR3 DNA sequence: TGTGCCAGCAGCGTAGGCCGGGACAGGGAGGCTGAAAAACTGTTTTTT. It is translated as CASSVGRDREAEKLFF.

The genes are TRBV7-8 and TRBJ1-2; possible D gene TRBD1, 6 bases. V lost 2 bases and J 0 bases, leaving 16 bases between the germline ends. Germline CDR1 reads SGHVS; CDR2 reads FQNEAQ. This CDR3 is 17 amino acids long. CDR3: CASSLIRRGAANYGYTF. In DNA, the CDR3 is TGTGCCAGCAGCTTAATTCGTCGGGGGGCCGCTAACTATGGCTACACCTTC. Based on the CDR3 plus reference TRBV7-8 and TRBJ1-2, the full variable domain is GAGVSQSPRYKVAKRGQDVALRCDPISGHVSLFWYQQALGQGPEFLTYFQNEAQLDKSGLPSDRFFAERPEGSVSTLKIQRTQQEDSAVYLCASSLIRRGAANYGYTFGSGTRLTVV.